This TCR beta chain is drawn from a study of cytomegalovirus exposure and HLA in healthy donors. Researchers ran the PCR with 60 Vbeta and 13 Jbeta primers. Profiling relied on immunoSEQ multiplex PCR, and the TCRdb table lists in-frame clones only, not all of them. The table has 110,000 to 150,000 clones, 75% to 90% seen once; the top ten hold roughly 4.5%. Germline lookup yields CDR1 SEHNR and CDR2 FQNEAQ (reference sequence). This CDR3 spans 13 amino acids. Trimming removed 5 bases from V and 3 bases from J, with 8 bases in between. Material for sequencing was PBMCs. This chain links TRBV7-9 with TRBJ1-5; D unresolved. The sequence was collected from a man aged 35-49 years in good health and CMV-seronegative. CDR3 sequence: CASSPTDNQPQHF. CDR3 bases: TGTGCCAGCAGCCCCACAGACAATCAGCCCCAGCATTTT.